This T cell receptor beta chain originates from a study of shared clonotypes between healthy human individuals. As for this clone: Its antigen remains unknown.

Sequencing was performed with immunoSEQ multiplex PCR; in TCRdb, only in-frame clones are kept and a portion is missing. The repertoire includes about 990,000 clones, more than 75% of them detected once, and 0.55% to 0.7% sits in the top ten. General study findings and limits: Clonotypes shared by all four sorted-subset donors had higher generation probabilities than non-shared clonotypes.

Everyone who donated was a Caucasian adult who lived in Nashville, Tennessee. The CDR3 consists of 14 residues. Trimming took 9 bases from V and 5 from J, leaving 19 bases between them. The germline gives CDR1 LNHDA, CDR2 SQIVND (reference sequence). The chain links TRBV19 to TRBJ1-1; no definite D call. The receptor was isolated from a man between 18 and 35 years old in good health. Some clones in this sample may be carry-over from other donors' samples. Sequencing was done on a sample of memory CD4+ T cells from PBMCs. The sample's subset: CD45RA-negative fraction. Here the CDR3 reads CARRTGEGCTEAFF. The CDR3 DNA reads TGTGCCAGAAGAACTGGTGAGGGTTGTACTGAAGCTTTCTTT. The variable domain in full, with the rest retrieved from reference TRBV19 and TRBJ1-1, is DGGITQSPKYLFRKEGQNVTLSCEQNLNHDAMYWYRQDPGQGLRLIYYSQIVNDFQKGDIAEGYSVSREKKESFPLTVTSAQKNPTAFYLCARRTGEGCTEAFFGQGTRLTVV.